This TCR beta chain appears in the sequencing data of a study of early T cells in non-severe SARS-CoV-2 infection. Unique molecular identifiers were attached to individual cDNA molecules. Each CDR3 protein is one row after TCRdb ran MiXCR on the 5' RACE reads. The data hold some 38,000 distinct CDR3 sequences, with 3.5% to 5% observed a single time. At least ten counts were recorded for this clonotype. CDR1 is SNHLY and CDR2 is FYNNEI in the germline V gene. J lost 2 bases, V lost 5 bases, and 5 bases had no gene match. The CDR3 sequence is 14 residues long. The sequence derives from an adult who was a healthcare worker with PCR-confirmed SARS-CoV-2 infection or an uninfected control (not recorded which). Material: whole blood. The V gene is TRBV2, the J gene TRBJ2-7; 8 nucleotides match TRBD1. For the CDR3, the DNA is TGTGCCAGCAGTCTTGACAGGGGACCCTACGAGCAGTACTTC. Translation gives CASSLDRGPYEQYF.